These 25 T cell receptor beta chains came from one sample sequenced in a study of siplizumab effects on memory and regulatory T cells. Some clones are missing from TCRdb's copy, which holds only in-frame ones; the method was immunoSEQ multiplex PCR. Of 13,000 or so clones in the sample, around 40% are singletons; the top ten hold 10%. These receptors' antigens are unknown. Cells of the mixed lymphocyte reaction were cocultured at 37 degrees C for five to seven days. Sequencing was performed on CFSE-low (dividing) CD8+ T cells sorted from an allogeneic mixed lymphocyte reaction. The receptors shown here come from a human donor in good health; the cells came from an allogeneic mixed lymphocyte reaction.

Details on this clone: The same CDR3 is also encoded by other DNA sequences in this sample. V is TRBV11-3 and J is TRBJ2-7; 9 positions agree with TRBD2. This CDR3 region has 15 residues. Germline assignment: CDR1 SGHNT and CDR2 YENEEA. The ends lost 0 bases at V and 2 bases at J; junction bases unmatched: 2. The CDR3 DNA reads TGTGCCAGCAGCTTAGAGTCTAGCGGGGCCTACGAGCAGTACTTC. Its translation is CASSLESSGAYEQYF. The full variable domain, rest sourced from reference TRBV11-3 and TRBJ2-7, is EAGVVQSPRYKIIEKKQPVAFWCNPISGHNTLYWYLQNLGQGPELLIRYENEEAVDDSQLPKDRFSAERLKGVDSTLKIQPAELGDSAVYLCASSLESSGAYEQYFGPGTRLTVT.

This clone was detected a few times. The chain uses TRBV7-6 and TRBJ2-7; the match to TRBD2 covers 8 bases. Unmatched junction bases numbered 5, after V lost 2 bases and J lost 5 bases. The CDR3 length is 14 residues. Germline V gene lookup returns CDR1 SGHVS and CDR2 FNYEAQ. The CDR3 is CASSLNGGADEQYF. CDR3 coding DNA: TGTGCCAGCAGCTTAAACGGGGGGGCGGACGAGCAGTACTTC. Using reference TRBV7-6 and TRBJ2-7 for the parts outside the CDR3, the full variable domain is GAGVSQSPRYKVTKRGQDVALRCDPISGHVSLYWYRQALGQGPEFLTYFNYEAQQDKSGLPNDRFSAERPEGSISTLTIQRTEQRDSAMYRCASSLNGGADEQYFGPGTRLTVT.

In its sample, this clone ranks as medium-sized. The genes are TRBV19 and TRBJ2-1, with 8 bases identical to TRBD2. Germline CDR1 reads LNHDA; CDR2 reads SQIVND (reference sequence). Trimming removed 1 base from V and 7 bases from J; junction bases left unmatched: 9. The CDR3 length is 16 residues. This chain's CDR3 is CASSIVWLAGLNEQFF. Written as DNA, the CDR3 is TGTGCCAGTAGTATAGTGTGGCTAGCGGGCCTGAATGAGCAGTTCTTC.

A few counts support this clone. The chain employs TRBV13 and TRBJ2-1, with 11 bases that match TRBD2. CDR3 length: 15 residues. Trimming cost V 4 bases and J 7 bases; bases outside gene matches: 6. Per germline, CDR1 PRHDT and CDR2 FYEKMQ (reference sequence). CDR3 nucleotide sequence: TGTGCCAGCAGCTCAACTAGCGGGAGTCATAATGAGCAGTTCTTC. Translated, it gives CASSSTSGSHNEQFF.

This clone is medium-sized within its sample. The gene calls are TRBV5-6 and TRBJ1-6; D remains ambiguous. V lost 5 bases and J 7 bases, leaving 7 bases between the germline ends. CDR1 SGHDT and CDR2 YYEEEE come from the germline V gene. The CDR3 is made up of 12 amino acids. CDR3 protein: CASSLTNSPLHF. CDR3 nucleotide sequence: TGTGCCAGCAGTCTCACCAATTCACCCCTCCACTTT.

The chain joins TRBV7-9 to TRBJ1-4, with TRBD1 as a possible D gene (6 bases). The CDR3 runs to 16 residues. The V end was cut by 5 bases, the J end by 8 bases, with 21 bases between. Germline V lookup: CDR1 SEHNR, CDR2 FQNEAQ (reference sequence). CDR3 protein: CASSLGPQGFGEKLFF. In nucleotides, the CDR3 is TGTGCCAGCAGCCTAGGGCCTCAGGGGTTTGGCGAAAAACTGTTTTTT.

This sequence joins TRBV6-5 and TRBJ2-1; no clear D gene. Trimming pared 1 base from V and 5 bases from J, leaving 9 bases between. This CDR3 region has 14 residues. From germline, CDR1 is MNHEY and CDR2 SVGAGI. The DNA of the CDR3 is TGTGCCAGCAGTTACTTCAACAGTAACAATGAGCAGTTCTTC. It specifies CASSYFNSNNEQFF.

There are a few counts of this clone. The rearrangement joins TRBV2 to TRBJ2-7; D unresolved. CDR3 length: 12 residues. Germline V CDR1 and CDR2: SNHLY, FYNNEI. Trimming removed 5 bases at V and 7 bases at J, with 12 bases between. The chain's CDR3 is CASSLLVGEQYF. DNA of the CDR3: TGTGCCAGCAGTCTGCTCGTGGGGGAGCAGTACTTC.

The CDR3 bases are TGCGCCAGCAGCCAAGAGGACAGGGCAAACACTGAAGCTTTCTTT. Translation: CASSQEDRANTEAFF. The chain is built from TRBV4-1 and TRBJ1-1, with 8 bases aligning to TRBD1. V lost 0 bases and J lost 2; bases outside the gene matches: 2. Germline CDR1 is MGHRA and CDR2 is YSYEKL. The CDR3 extends over 15 amino acids.

CDR3 coding DNA: TGTGCCAGCAGCTGGGGGACTAGCGGGGAATACAATGAGCAGTTCTTC. It yields the protein CASSWGTSGEYNEQFF. The chain employs TRBV11-2 and TRBJ2-1, with 13 bases fitting TRBD2. Germline CDR1 SGHAT, CDR2 FQNNGV. After removal of 4 bases from V and 4 bases from J, the junction contained 4 bases not matched to a gene. CDR3 length: 16 residues.

The V call is TRBV7-9, the J call TRBJ2-1; 12 bases align to TRBD2. This CDR3 contains 15 residues. CDR1 is SEHNR and CDR2 is FQNEAQ in the germline V gene (reference sequence). V was clipped by 5 bases and J by 5 bases; unmatched bases: 4. The CDR3 DNA reads TGTGCCAGCAGCCTGGGACTAGCGGGCAACAATGAGCAGTTCTTC. Its translation is CASSLGLAGNNEQFF.

A single count supports this clone. The chain links TRBV7-8 to TRBJ2-7; a possible D gene is TRBD2 (5 bases). The CDR3 is made up of 12 amino acids. Trimming shortened V by 5 bases and J by 7 bases, and 12 bases separated the two germline ends. CDR1 SGHVS and CDR2 FQNEAQ come from the germline V gene. CDR3 coding DNA: TGTGCCAGCAGCCCGATTTCGGGGGAGCAGTACTTC. Its protein product is CASSPISGEQYF.

The genes are TRBV11-3 and TRBJ2-7; D might be TRBD1 or TRBD2, each matching 5 bases. The germline V and J ends were trimmed by 4 bases and 3 bases, with 10 bases remaining between them. CDR1 is SGHNT, CDR2 YENEEA, per germline. The CDR3 has 13 amino acids. The CDR3 region has the DNA TGTGCCAGCAGCTCTAGGGACCTCTACGAGCAGTACTTC. It yields the protein CASSSRDLYEQYF. Full variable domain (missing parts from reference TRBV11-3 and TRBJ2-7): EAGVVQSPRYKIIEKKQPVAFWCNPISGHNTLYWYLQNLGQGPELLIRYENEEAVDDSQLPKDRFSAERLKGVDSTLKIQPAELGDSAVYLCASSSRDLYEQYFGPGTRLTVT.

This clone is medium-sized in the sample. The chain couples TRBV6-5 to TRBJ2-7, with D tentatively TRBD2 (5 bases). Trimming cost V 7 bases and J 6 bases, with 10 bases left between them. This CDR3 has 11 residues. Per germline, CDR1 MNHEY and CDR2 SVGAGI. The CDR3 protein is CASNEGREQYF. The CDR3 nucleotides are TGTGCCAGCAACGAGGGTCGCGAGCAGTACTTC.

This sequence joins TRBV5-1 and TRBJ2-1, with no clear D. The CDR3 is made up of 13 amino acids. In germline, CDR1 is SGHRS, CDR2 YFSETQ. V was pared by 4 bases and J by 8 bases, with 13 bases between. The CDR3 sequence is CASSPMAYDEQFF. The CDR3 region has the DNA TGCGCCAGCAGCCCCATGGCGTATGATGAGCAGTTCTTC.

V usage is TRBV25-1 and J usage is TRBJ1-6; D gene unclear. In germline, CDR1 is MGHDK, CDR2 SYGVNS. With 4 bases removed from V and 6 bases from J, the gap between germline ends came to 7 bases. The CDR3 is 13 amino acids. DNA for the CDR3: TGTGCCAGCAGTGCCCCCGGTAATTCACCCCTCCACTTT. Its protein product is CASSAPGNSPLHF.

The chain recombines TRBV11-2 with TRBJ2-2, with a possible D match to TRBD2 (5 bases). The CDR3 totals 17 residues. V lost 1 base and J lost 3, with 15 bases in between. Germline CDR1 is SGHAT and CDR2 is FQNNGV. In DNA, the CDR3 is TGTGCCAGCAGCTTAGGTCCGGGGTGGACGGACACCGGGGAGCTGTTTTTT. Translation: CASSLGPGWTDTGELFF.

In this sample, this clone turned up a few times. This rearrangement joins TRBV5-1 to TRBJ1-2; D gene ambiguous. This CDR3 has 14 residues. V was cut by 0 bases and J by 1 base, with 7 bases left in between. CDR1 is SGHRS and CDR2 is YFSETQ in the germline V gene. The CDR3 reads CASSLEALNYGYTF. The DNA for the CDR3 is TGCGCCAGCAGCTTGGAGGCGCTTAACTATGGCTACACCTTC.

This chain links TRBV7-6 with TRBJ2-1; tentative D call: TRBD1 (5 bases). V lost 4 bases, J lost 6 bases, and 10 bases lay in between. The germline gives CDR1 SGHVS, CDR2 FNYEAQ. CDR3 length: 13 residues. This CDR3 is CASSSGQPNEQFF. Here the CDR3 DNA reads TGTGCCAGCAGCTCTGGACAACCCAATGAGCAGTTCTTC.

The chain links TRBV7-3 to TRBJ2-2, with TRBD1 matching over 8 bases. The CDR3 sequence is 14 residues long. Germline lookup yields CDR1 SGHTA and CDR2 FQGTGA. Unmatched junction bases numbered 5, after V lost 5 bases and J lost 6 bases. For the CDR3, the DNA is TGTGCCAGCAGCCCGGGACAGGATGCCGGGGAGCTGTTTTTT. This codes for CASSPGQDAGELFF.

The J gene is TRBJ2-7, the V gene TRBV5-1; the match to TRBD1 covers 8 bases. This CDR3 comprises 15 residues. Per germline, CDR1 SGHRS and CDR2 YFSETQ. J lost 1 base, V lost 4 bases, and 7 bases had no gene match. CDR3 DNA sequence: TGCGCCAGCAGCCCTGGACAGGGCCGTTCCTACGAGCAGTACTTC. Its protein is CASSPGQGRSYEQYF.

The chain uses TRBV14 and TRBJ2-1; the match to TRBD2 covers 11 bases. This CDR3 is 15 amino acids long. In germline, CDR1 is SGHDN, CDR2 FVKESK. With V trimmed by 2 bases and J by 6 bases, 3 bases remained unmatched. CDR3 in DNA: TGTGCCAGCAGCCAACTAGCGGGGGGTTTCAATGAGCAGTTCTTC. The encoded protein is CASSQLAGGFNEQFF.

J is TRBJ2-7 and V is TRBV13, with 12 bases lining up with TRBD1. Germline V gene lookup returns CDR1 PRHDT and CDR2 FYEKMQ (reference sequence). With V trimmed by 7 bases and J by 3 bases, 4 bases remained unmatched. The CDR3 covers 14 residues. The DNA of the CDR3 is TGTGCCAGCACCCGGGACAGGGGGCTCTACGAGCAGTACTTC. Protein sequence: CASTRDRGLYEQYF.

This clone has a handful of counts. The chain combines TRBV9 with TRBJ1-4, with TRBD1 matching 7 bases. The CDR3 has 16 amino acids. The J segment lost 7 bases and the V segment lost 4 bases, leaving 13 bases of the junction unmatched. Germline V lookup: CDR1 SGDLS, CDR2 YYNGEE. CDR3: CASSTGEGAMSEKLFF. DNA for the CDR3: TGTGCCAGCAGCACCGGGGAGGGGGCAATGAGTGAAAAACTGTTTTTT.

This clone was counted once. The chain couples TRBV19 to TRBJ2-1, with D perhaps TRBD2 (6 bases). Trimming removed 3 bases at V and 5 bases at J, with 14 bases between. Germline-derived CDR1 and CDR2 are LNHDA and SQIVND (reference sequence). CDR3 length equals 15 residues. CDR3 bases: TGTGCCAGTAGTATCGGCGGGGTGGGGGACAATGAGCAGTTCTTC. Translating gives CASSIGGVGDNEQFF.